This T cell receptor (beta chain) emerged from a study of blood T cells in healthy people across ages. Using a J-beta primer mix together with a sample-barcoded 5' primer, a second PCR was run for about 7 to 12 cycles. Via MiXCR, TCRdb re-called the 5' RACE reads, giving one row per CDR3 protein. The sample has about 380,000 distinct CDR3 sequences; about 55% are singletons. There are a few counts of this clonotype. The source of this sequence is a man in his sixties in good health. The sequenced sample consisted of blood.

DNA for the CDR3: TGCGCCAGCAGCCAAGCTTGGGTTGGGGCCAACGTCCTGACTTTC. Translation gives CASSQAWVGANVLTF. The V and J genes are TRBV4-3 and TRBJ2-6; D is undetermined. Trimming left V 1 base short and J 3 bases short, with 7 bases between. Germline-derived CDR1 and CDR2 are LGHNA and YSLEER. The CDR3 runs to 15 residues.